Given below is one T cell receptor (beta chain) in context. Its antigen remains unknown. The data stem from a study of human T cells and chemical hapten exposure. Background on the study: An approximately 2 cm by approximately 2 cm inner upper arm patch received 2% DPC for sensitization.

Deletions cut 5 bases from V and 0 bases from J, with 14 bases between. Germline V gene lookup returns CDR1 MDHEN and CDR2 SYDVKM. The CDR3 extends over 16 amino acids. TCRdb itself ran the RACE reads through MiXCR, one entry per CDR3 protein. This sample has more than 100,000 distinct CDR3 sequences, with approximately 10% found just once. The time point was: patch test 3, about 24 weeks after DPC sensitization. This sample's treatment: therapeutic diphenylcyclopropenone sensitization with weekly scalp DPC. People who gave samples had alopecia, were 18 to 70 years old, and were suitable for DPC. Study-level points and caveats: Because they had alopecia, donors may respond immunologically unlike healthy people. Counts of TCRs expanded at PT1 correlated positively with patch test score.

V gene TRBV28 combines with J gene TRBJ2-4; tentatively, D is TRBD1 (6 bases). The receptor was derived from a woman between 45 and 65 years old with alopecia areata. Some clones in this sample may be carry-over from other donors' samples. Sample: whole blood, taken in connection with sensitization to the hapten diphenylcyclopropenone (DPC). CDR3 nucleotide sequence: TGTGCCAGCAGTCCCGCACAGGGCCGAGCCAAAAACATTCAGTACTTC. It codes for CASSPAQGRAKNIQYF.